This T cell receptor (beta chain) was recorded in a study of CD8 T cells in ankylosing spondylitis. This CDR3 contains 18 residues. Trimming pared 3 bases from V and 10 bases from J, leaving 25 bases between. Germline V gene data show CDR1 as SGHAT and CDR2 as FQNNGV. MiXCR was run by TCRdb on the 5' RACE reads, yielding one entry per CDR3 protein. Of roughly 240,000 distinct CDR3 sequences in the sample, over 7% were seen once. Regarding the study as a whole: Clones tied to disease were said to be significantly enriched in matched ankylosing spondylitis synovial fluid. There was a TCR beta motif, made of several highly homologous variants, that appeared characteristic of ankylosing spondylitis blood.

This clonotype was counted at least ten times. Its antigen is as yet unknown. The sample comprised blood, either unsorted or a sorted T cell fraction (not recorded which). The TCR comes from a female donor with ankylosing spondylitis or in good health (not recorded which). V gene TRBV11-2 combines with J gene TRBJ1-6; D not resolved. CDR3 loop: CASSFSSGWHRAGSPLHF. For the CDR3, the DNA is TGTGCCAGCAGCTTTTCTTCTGGGTGGCATCGGGCCGGGTCACCCCTCCACTTT. Using reference TRBV11-2 and TRBJ1-6 for the parts outside the CDR3, the full variable domain is EAGVAQSPRYKIIEKRQSVAFWCNPISGHATLYWYQQILGQGPKLLIQFQNNGVVDDSQLPKDRFSAERLKGVDSTLKIQPAKLEDSAVYLCASSFSSGWHRAGSPLHFGNGTRLTVT.